The sequence of this T cell receptor (beta chain) was determined in a study of blood T cell repertoires in COVID-19. Generated by immunoSEQ multiplex PCR, the TCRdb table keeps only in-frame clones and is missing some. The data show 75,000 to 95,000 clones, roughly 90% seen once. With 2 bases clipped from V and 9 bases from J, the junction kept 6 bases outside the gene matches. The germline gives CDR1 SNHLY, CDR2 FYNNEI. The CDR3 is made up of 14 amino acids. This clonotype originated in a man aged 45-60 years with active COVID-19. The sequenced sample consisted of peripheral blood. The V gene is TRBV2, the J gene TRBJ2-1; TRBD2 matches at 8 bases. The CDR3, as DNA: TGTGCCAGCAGTGAACCGTTAGCGGGACCTGAGCAGTTCTTC. This sequence encodes CASSEPLAGPEQFF.